A selection of T cell receptor beta chains follows, all from one sample in a study of blood T cell repertoires in COVID-19. Data came from immunoSEQ multiplex PCR; TCRdb stores just in-frame clones and leaves some out. The data show approximately 430,000 clones, with 70% to 90% seen just once and more than 1.4% held by the top ten. Input material: peripheral blood. All receptors come from a woman aged 30 to 39 with active or convalescent COVID-19. The CDR3 runs from the conserved cysteine through the conserved F or W. D genes are given only for firm matches. Clone size is shown for a subset of rows, as once, few, many or a class of expanded clone.

.	15	TRBV5-5	TRBJ2-7	.	TGTGCCAGCAGCTTGGGGCAGGGGAGAACCTACGAGCAGTACTTC	CASSLGQGRTYEQYF
.	15	TRBV5-6	TRBJ2-3	.	TGTGCCAGCAGCTTGGCGCAGGGCTACACAGATACGCAGTATTTT	CASSLAQGYTDTQYF
TRBD1	15	TRBV19	TRBJ1-2	.	TGTGCCAGTAGACCAACAGGGGGTCTGATCTATGGCTACACCTTC	CASRPTGGLIYGYTF
TRBD2	19	TRBV7-9	TRBJ2-2	.	TGTGCCAGCAGCTCCGGGACAAGCAGCGGGAGGGCCTCAGGCGGGGAGCTGTTTTTT	CASSSGTSSGRASGGELFF
TRBD1	12	TRBV30	TRBJ1-2	.	TGTGCCGGCCACAGGGGTGGGTATGGCTACACCTTC	CAGHRGGYGYTF
.	13	TRBV14	TRBJ2-5	once	TGTGCCAGCAGTGGCAGGGTTTGGGAGACCCAGTACTTC	CASSGRVWETQYF
.	13	TRBV9	TRBJ2-5	.	TGTGCCAGCAGCGTACTAGCTGGAGAGACCCAGTACTTC	CASSVLAGETQYF
TRBD1	12	TRBV30	TRBJ1-2	few	TGTGCCTGGACTTTGACAGGGGAGGGCTACACCTTC	CAWTLTGEGYTF
.	18	TRBV2	TRBJ1-3	few	TGTGCCAGCAGTGAAGCATCCCCGCGGGGACTGTGGGGAAACACCATATATTTT	CASSEASPRGLWGNTIYF
.	16	TRBV5-5	TRBJ1-6	.	TGTGCCAGCAGCTTGGCGGTTACAGTCGCCAATTCACCCCTCCACTTT	CASSLAVTVANSPLHF
.	13	TRBV2	TRBJ2-3	.	TGTGCCAGCAGCAGGTCTAGCACAGATACGCAGTATTTT	CASSRSSTDTQYF
.	13	TRBV6-2/TRBV6-3	TRBJ2-3	.	TGTGCCAGCAGTTTCGACAGCCCAGATACGCAGTATTTT	CASSFDSPDTQYF
TRBD2	18	TRBV7-6	TRBJ2-5	.	TGTGCCAGCAGCTATTTTTCCGCAGCAGCGGGGGGCCAAGAGACCCAGTACTTC	CASSYFSAAAGGQETQYF
TRBD2	18	TRBV4-1	TRBJ2-1	few	TGCGCCAGCAGCCAAGAAGAGAGGTACACTAGCGCGTACAATGAGCAGTTCTTC	CASSQEERYTSAYNEQFF
.	14	TRBV5-1	TRBJ1-1	.	TGCGCCAGCAGCTTGGCCCAGGCGAACACTGAAGCTTTCTTT	CASSLAQANTEAFF
TRBD1	18	TRBV5-1	TRBJ1-4	.	TGCGCCAGCAGTCCCGGAACCGGGACAGGGGCTTCTAATGAAAAACTGTTTTTT	CASSPGTGTGASNEKLFF
.	14	TRBV2	TRBJ1-6	.	TGTGCCAGCAGGCAGGGAACCTATAATTCACCCCTCCACTTT	CASRQGTYNSPLHF
.	15	TRBV2	TRBJ1-3	.	TGTGCCAGCGGGAACCCGACAGGTACTGGAAACACCATATATTTT	CASGNPTGTGNTIYF
TRBD1	15	TRBV7-9	TRBJ1-5	.	TGTGCCAGCAGCTCAGACAGGGTGCAGAATCAGCCCCAGCATTTT	CASSSDRVQNQPQHF